This TCR beta chain is from a study of technical replicates of blood from a handful of donors. Produced via immunoSEQ multiplex PCR; TCRdb's table is partial and in-frame only. Among over 75,000 clones listed, around 97% were seen once. Trimming left V 9 bases short and J 0 bases short, with 14 bases between. The CDR3 is 15 residues long. The V gene's germline CDR1 is ENHRY and CDR2 SYGVKD. The rearrangement uses TRBV10-3 and TRBJ1-4; D gene uncertain. The source of this sequence is a human donor in good health. Sequenced sample: T cells isolated from PBMCs. CDR3 residues: CAIRGIGSTNEKLFF. CDR3 DNA: TGTGCCATTAGAGGGATTGGGTCAACTAATGAAAAACTGTTTTTT.